Detailed here is one TCR beta chain. Its antigen target is currently unknown. No base qualities exist here, and no much larger clone lies one base off it. Stable Graves' hyperthyroidism was defined as the absence of progression to ophthalmopathy over 18 months of follow-up. Hyperthyroidism patients were aged 18 to 65 years and newly diagnosed, with disease duration of less than 2 months. Exclusion was applied to patients with uncontrolled infections, other autoimmune diseases, pregnancy or lactation. Diagnoses relied on clinical symptoms, serum thyroxine and TRAb, thyroid ultrasound and orbital computed tomography. PBMCs were isolated from more than 9 ml of fresh peripheral blood by Ficoll-Paque density gradient centrifugation. Total RNA was extracted using Trizol reagent, and RNA quality was assessed on an Agilent 2100 Bioanalyzer. The source of the sample is a study of T cells in Graves' hyperthyroidism and ophthalmopathy (dated by TCRdb to between 2018 and 2021). About the investigation overall: Peripheral blood was sampled at the time of initial diagnosis, prior to any treatment. The approximately 100 discovery patients were divided at random into training and test sets in a 7:3 ratio. In several Graves' hyperthyroidism patients, the study also compared T-cell repertoires from thyroid tissue with T-cell repertoires from blood. Following sampling, methimazole starting at 30 mg daily was given to hyperthyroidism patients, and high-dose intravenous methylprednisolone was given to ophthalmopathy patients. A discovery cohort of roughly 100 patients, roughly 43 with Graves' ophthalmopathy and 55 to 65 with stable Graves' hyperthyroidism, was used to find distinguishing TCR V-J signatures. According to the paper, TCR Vbeta CDR3 sequencing was carried out on 120 to 150 peripheral blood samples, which came from more than 40 ophthalmopathy, under 80 hyperthyroidism and approximately 17 progressor patients. Whether ophthalmopathy could be predicted prospectively was tested in an independent validation cohort made up of fewer than 20 hyperthyroidism patients plus 17 patients who later progressed to ophthalmopathy. Overall study outcomes, separate from this receptor: A 13 V-J signature model separated ophthalmopathy from stable hyperthyroidism, with about 90% sensitivity and 81.08% specificity in cross-validation and 80%/75% in testing. Blood samples also contained most of the expanded thyroid clonotypes (frequency above 0.001), which suggests that blood repertoires may reflect thyroid immune responses. No statistical method was used to set the sample size in advance, and investigators knew the group allocation. During validation, the model predicted progression to ophthalmopathy a median of approximately 6 months ahead of onset, with almost 71% sensitivity and less than 85% specificity.

Amplification of TCR beta CDR3 regions was carried out from RNA transcripts. The TCR CDR3 was subjected to a first round of RT-PCR using the HTBI primer set and the Qiagen OneStep RT-PCR kit. A second multiplex PCR round built the libraries, followed by size selection and purification. Sequencing of the libraries was done on an Illumina HiSeq2000 using paired-end 100 bp reads. From the authors' description of their analysis: SOAPnuke was used to process the raw data, throwing out any read that contained adapters or uncalled bases, had a mean Phred below 15, or lacked an exact constant-primer or identifier match. High-quality paired reads were merged with COPE v1.2.5, and unique nucleotide sequences were defined as clonotypes. Clonotypes were aligned to IMGT TRBV, TRBD and TRBJ reference segments using MiTCR v1.1. The analysis included only V-J combinations with a frequency above 0.0001, which together covered roughly 99% of the repertoires. The TCS score was defined as the ratio of F50 (clonal expansion) to E x V (chaos), calculated using BLOSUM62-based TCRdist between CDR3 peptides within each V-J. Welch's t-statistics and random forest reduced around 510 V-J features to around 14, which were used in a naive Bayes classifier (R e1071). TCRdb applied fastp at Q25 and MiXCR to the public reads, then kept only in-frame beta chains. Entries that share a CDR3 protein sequence are merged under the most common genes and DNA. The V and J calls and clone size are TCRdb's, not the authors'. The sample data list approximately 420,000 distinct CDR3 sequences, and 12% to 15% of these were observed just once. The top ten clones comprise 5% to 6% of the sample.

Per the germline V gene (reference sequence), LNHNV is the CDR1 and YYDKDF is the CDR2. Including cysteine and phenylalanine, the CDR3 has 17 amino acids. Only the CDR3 part of the read is kept: 51 bases, read in frame from the first base. V is shortened by 6 bases, J by 3 bases, and the region joining them spans 21 bases. The TCR was taken from a woman in her late teens or twenties with Graves' hyperthyroidism. Recombination joined TRBV15 with TRBJ1-5, and TRBD1 may be the D gene, going by 5 matching bases. Specimen: blood. The nucleotide sequence reads TGTGCCACCAGAGAAGAGATCGCGGGGCCGACCAATCAGCCCCAGCATTTT. Its protein reads: CATREEIAGPTNQPQHF.